This T cell receptor (beta chain) derives from a study of T cells in Graves' hyperthyroidism and ophthalmopathy. Ophthalmopathy patients had Clinical Activity Score at least 3, NOSPECS grade at least 4, duration under 3 months. Diagnoses rested on clinical symptoms, serum thyroxine and TRAb, thyroid ultrasound and orbital computed tomography. Fresh peripheral blood, about 9.9 ml, yielded the PBMCs. The germline V and J ends were trimmed by 7 bases and 0 bases, with 10 bases remaining between them. This CDR3 region has 13 residues. Germline V CDR1 and CDR2: SQVTM, ANQGSEA. This clonotype showed up just a few times. Authors of the study amplified TCR beta CDR3 regions from RNA transcripts. Researchers ran a first-round RT-PCR on the TCR CDR3 using the HTBI primer set. A single record per CDR3 protein comes from TCRdb applying MiXCR to the multiplex PCR reads. The table lists approximately 620,000 distinct CDR3 sequences, approximately 15% of them singletons.

The rearrangement joins TRBV29-1 to TRBJ2-1, with D unclear. Source material: blood. This receptor was taken from a middle-aged woman with Graves' ophthalmopathy. DNA for the CDR3: TGCAGCGCACGACCGGCCTCCTACAATGAGCAGTTCTTC. Amino acids: CSARPASYNEQFF.